Each of the 11 T cell receptor beta chains below was sequenced from the same sample in a study of T cell clones after liver transplantation. Libraries were prepared by immunoSEQ multiplex PCR; TCRdb keeps only in-frame clonotypes and omits some of them. The sample has about 74,000 clones; about four fifths are singletons. The sequencing here drew on CD4+ T cells from blood, taken before liver transplant. These receptors originate from a human donor who received a liver transplant.

The DNA for the CDR3 is TGTGCCAGCAAGAGGGGGGGAACGAGCAATCAGCCCCAGCATTTT. Translated: CASKRGGTSNQPQHF. This rearrangement joins TRBV2 to TRBJ1-5; tentatively, D is TRBD1 (6 bases). Trimming took 7 bases from V and 1 from J, leaving 14 bases between them. The CDR3 extends over 15 amino acids. Germline V gene sequence: CDR1 SNHLY, CDR2 FYNNEI.

The chain uses TRBV27 and TRBJ2-7; perhaps TRBD2 as D (6 bases). V shed 4 bases and J shed 7 bases, with 17 bases lying between them. CDR1 MNHEY and CDR2 SMNVEV come from the germline V gene (reference sequence). This CDR3 is built from 14 residues. CDR3: CASSSNGGYVEQYF. The CDR3, as DNA: TGTGCCAGCAGTTCCAACGGGGGATACGTAGAGCAGTACTTC.

The chain carries TRBV7-3 and TRBJ2-1, with D possibly TRBD1 on 5 matching bases. V dropped 3 bases and J dropped 7 bases, with 10 bases sitting between them. This CDR3 is 13 amino acids long. Germline CDR1 reads SGHTA; CDR2 reads FQGTGA. The CDR3 DNA reads as TGTGCCAGCAGCTTTCAGGGCCCGAATGAGCAGTTCTTC. Translating gives CASSFQGPNEQFF.

The V and J genes are TRBV5-1 and TRBJ2-3; no reliable D call. The CDR3 has 13 residues. CDR1 and CDR2 (germline): SGHRS, YFSETQ. Trimming took off 2 bases at V and 2 bases at J, with 6 bases between the two ends. The CDR3 coding sequence is TGCGCCAGCAGCTTTTGGTCCACAGATACGCAGTATTTT. This sequence encodes CASSFWSTDTQYF.

This rearrangement joins TRBV5-1 to TRBJ1-4; D is perhaps TRBD1 (6 bases). V was clipped by 2 bases and J by 2 bases, with 16 bases between them. Germline V gives CDR1 SGHRS, CDR2 YFSETQ. The CDR3 length is 17 residues. The CDR3 loop reads CASSFSPRGGTNEKLFF. In nucleotides, the CDR3 is TGCGCCAGCAGCTTTTCCCCACGCGGGGGCACTAATGAAAAACTGTTTTTT.

The rearrangement links TRBV6-1 to TRBJ1-3; D is possibly TRBD1 (5 bases). The CDR3 has 17 amino acids. Germline loops: CDR1 MNHNS, CDR2 SASEGT. Trimming shortened V by 2 bases and J by 0 bases, and 14 bases separated the two germline ends. CDR3 protein: CASSERGLGPSGNTIYF. For the CDR3, the DNA is TGTGCCAGCAGTGAACGGGGACTTGGCCCCTCTGGAAACACCATATATTTT.

The rearrangement links TRBV9 to TRBJ2-5; D uncertain. This CDR3 has 13 amino acids. Germline CDR1 and CDR2: SGDLS and YYNGEE. Trimming removed 2 bases at V and 9 bases at J, with 14 bases between. CDR3 DNA sequence: TGTGCCAGCAGCGTCGGGCCCCGCATGGCCCAGTACTTC. This sequence encodes CASSVGPRMAQYF. The variable domain in full, completed from reference TRBV9 and TRBJ2-5, reads DSGVTQTPKHLITATGQRVTLRCSPRSGDLSVYWYQQSLDQGLQFLIQYYNGEERAKGNILERFSAQQFPDLHSELNLSSLELGDSALYFCASSVGPRMAQYFGPGTRLLVL.

The chain combines TRBV6-4 with TRBJ2-2; the match to TRBD2 covers 8 bases. V lost 4 bases and J lost 0; bases outside the gene matches: 1. The CDR3 covers 15 residues. Per germline, CDR1 MRHNA and CDR2 SNTAGT. The CDR3 spells CASSATSANTGELFF. Here the CDR3 DNA reads TGTGCCAGCAGTGCGACTAGCGCGAACACCGGGGAGCTGTTTTTT.

The V call is TRBV27, the J call TRBJ2-5; D is possibly TRBD1 (6 bases). CDR3 length: 12 residues. Germline V gene lookup returns CDR1 MNHEY and CDR2 SMNVEV (reference sequence). V lost 4 bases, J lost 9 bases, and 12 bases lay in between. CDR3 DNA: TGTGCCAGCAGTTCATGGGCAGGGGCCCAGTACTTC. This gives the protein CASSSWAGAQYF.

The rearrangement links TRBV29-1 to TRBJ2-3; D not certain. CDR1 and CDR2 from the germline V gene are SQVTM and ANQGSEA. V lost 7 bases to trimming and J lost 2 bases, with 4 bases between them. CDR3 length: 10 amino acids. Here the CDR3 reads CSAHTDTQYF. The CDR3 DNA follows: TGCAGCGCACACACAGATACGCAGTATTTT.

This clone appeared once. V is TRBV5-1 and J is TRBJ1-2, with D perhaps TRBD1 (6 bases). V was cut by 5 bases and J by 4 bases, with 12 bases left in between. The CDR3 runs to 13 residues. Germline CDR1 reads SGHRS; CDR2 reads YFSETQ. The CDR3 loop reads CASREGQPYGYTF. As DNA, the CDR3 is TGCGCCAGCAGGGAAGGACAGCCCTATGGCTACACCTTC.